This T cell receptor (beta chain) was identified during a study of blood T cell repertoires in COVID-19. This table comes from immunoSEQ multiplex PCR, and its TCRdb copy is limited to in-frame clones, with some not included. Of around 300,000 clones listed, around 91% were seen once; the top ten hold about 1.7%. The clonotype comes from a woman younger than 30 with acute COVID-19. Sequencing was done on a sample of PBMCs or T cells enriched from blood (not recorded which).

The CDR3 loop reads CASSSRVSDTQYF. The CDR3 DNA follows: TGTGCCAGCAGCTCCCGGGTTTCAGATACGCAGTATTTT. This chain links TRBV9 with TRBJ2-3; no firm D call. Deletions cut 4 bases from V and 4 bases from J, with 10 bases between. This CDR3 spans 13 amino acids. Germline lookup yields CDR1 SGDLS and CDR2 YYNGEE.